This is a list of T cell receptor beta chains from one sample in a study of cytomegalovirus exposure and HLA in healthy donors. The method was immunoSEQ multiplex PCR; TCRdb's version includes in-frame clones alone and lacks a portion of them. The top ten clones hold more than 0.85% of a sample with roughly 220,000 clones, around nine tenths of them seen once. Material for sequencing was PBMCs. These TCRs come from a young woman in good health and CMV-seronegative. Each CDR3 is given with its conserved first and last residue. A D gene is named only where the DNA matches it firmly. Not all rows give a size; the values are once, few, many and, for expanded clones, a class.

V gene: TRBV18
CDR3 length: 17
clone size: few
D gene: .
J gene: TRBJ1-3
CDR3 DNA: TGTGCCAGCTCCCTCGCCTTGGACAGCTACTCTGGAAACACCATATATTTT
CDR3 protein: CASSLALDSYSGNTIYF

V gene: TRBV27
CDR3 length: 14
clone size: .
D gene: TRBD1
J gene: TRBJ1-2
CDR3 DNA: TGTGCCAGCAGAACCGGGACAGGGGGTCGGGGCTACACCTTC
CDR3 protein: CASRTGTGGRGYTF

V gene: TRBV5-1
CDR3 length: 15
clone size: .
D gene: TRBD1
J gene: TRBJ1-1
CDR3 DNA: TGCGCCAGCAGTGGGAACTCAGGGGGAGACACTGAAGCTTTCTTT
CDR3 protein: CASSGNSGGDTEAFF

V gene: TRBV5-8
CDR3 length: 14
clone size: once
D gene: .
J gene: TRBJ1-6
CDR3 DNA: TGTGCCAGCAGGGGGCTGGGGTATAATTCACCCCTCCACTTT
CDR3 protein: CASRGLGYNSPLHF

V gene: TRBV19
CDR3 length: 14
clone size: .
D gene: TRBD2
J gene: TRBJ2-1
CDR3 DNA: TGTGCCAGTAGTATCGGCTCAGCGGGGAATGAGCAGTTCTTC
CDR3 protein: CASSIGSAGNEQFF

V gene: TRBV10-1
CDR3 length: 15
clone size: .
D gene: .
J gene: TRBJ2-1
CDR3 DNA: TGCGCCAGCAGTGATCAGGGGCGGGAGTTGGTTGAGCAGTTCTTC
CDR3 protein: CASSDQGRELVEQFF

V gene: TRBV27
CDR3 length: 14
clone size: .
D gene: .
J gene: TRBJ1-1
CDR3 DNA: TGTGCCAGCAGTTTAGGGGCGCAGAGGACTGAAGCTTTCTTT
CDR3 protein: CASSLGAQRTEAFF

V gene: TRBV18
CDR3 length: 15
clone size: .
D gene: .
J gene: TRBJ1-1
CDR3 DNA: TGTGCCAGCTCACCAGGAGCAGGGTACCACACTGAAGCTTTCTTT
CDR3 protein: CASSPGAGYHTEAFF

V gene: TRBV30
CDR3 length: 12
clone size: .
D gene: TRBD1
J gene: TRBJ1-2
CDR3 DNA: TGTGCCTGGCAGCAGGGGGACCTTGGCTACACCTTC
CDR3 protein: CAWQQGDLGYTF

V gene: TRBV6-5
CDR3 length: 12
clone size: .
D gene: .
J gene: TRBJ1-2
CDR3 DNA: TGTGCCAGCAGCCCGGGGGTCGGGGGCTACACCTTC
CDR3 protein: CASSPGVGGYTF

V gene: TRBV2
CDR3 length: 14
clone size: many
D gene: .
J gene: TRBJ2-1
CDR3 DNA: TGTGCCAGCGGCGGGGGCGGGTTCTACAATGAGCAGTTCTTC
CDR3 protein: CASGGGGFYNEQFF

V gene: TRBV19
CDR3 length: 14
clone size: .
D gene: TRBD2
J gene: TRBJ2-7
CDR3 DNA: TGTGCCAGTAGTCCAGCGGGAGGCACCTACGAGCAGTACTTC
CDR3 protein: CASSPAGGTYEQYF

V gene: TRBV19
CDR3 length: 16
clone size: .
D gene: .
J gene: TRBJ2-3
CDR3 DNA: TGTGCCAGTAGTATCGGTGGGGGGACTGGGACAGATACGCAGTATTTT
CDR3 protein: CASSIGGGTGTDTQYF

V gene: TRBV5-4
CDR3 length: 14
clone size: .
D gene: TRBD1
J gene: TRBJ2-1
CDR3 DNA: TGTGCCAGCAGCTCCCGACAGGGACGCAATGAGCAGTTCTTC
CDR3 protein: CASSSRQGRNEQFF

V gene: TRBV27
CDR3 length: 13
clone size: .
D gene: .
J gene: TRBJ1-5
CDR3 DNA: TGTGCCAGCAGTCCCTGGGGGGGACAGCCCCAGCATTTT
CDR3 protein: CASSPWGGQPQHF

V gene: TRBV28
CDR3 length: 15
clone size: .
D gene: .
J gene: TRBJ2-2
CDR3 DNA: TGTGCCAGCAGTTTAAACACAGGGCGGGCCGGGGAGCTGTTTTTT
CDR3 protein: CASSLNTGRAGELFF

V gene: TRBV29-1
CDR3 length: 13
clone size: .
D gene: .
J gene: TRBJ1-1
CDR3 DNA: TGCAGCGTTGAAGTTATCGAGCACACTGAAGCTTTCTTT
CDR3 protein: CSVEVIEHTEAFF

V gene: TRBV29-1
CDR3 length: 14
clone size: .
D gene: .
J gene: TRBJ1-1
CDR3 DNA: TGCAGCGTTCCTAGGGCAGGGTTCGGCACTGAAGCTTTCTTT
CDR3 protein: CSVPRAGFGTEAFF

V gene: TRBV7-3
CDR3 length: 14
clone size: .
D gene: TRBD2
J gene: TRBJ2-1
CDR3 DNA: TGTGCCAGCAGCTTTGCGGGAGAGTGGAATGAGCAGTTCTTC
CDR3 protein: CASSFAGEWNEQFF